The sequence of this TCR beta chain was determined in a study of shared clonotypes between healthy human individuals. Libraries were prepared by immunoSEQ multiplex PCR; TCRdb keeps only in-frame clonotypes and omits some of them. In the table there are around 2.5 million clones, approximately 93% of which are singletons. Whole-study results and caveats: Non-shared clonotypes had lower generation probabilities than those shared by all four donors. Inspection by rarefaction showed sorted-subset sequencing to be incomplete despite large depth. Naive subsets usually exceeded memory subsets in estimated richness.

The germline gives CDR1 SGHNT, CDR2 YENEEA. Trimming at V came to 2 bases and at J to 6 bases, leaving 19 bases not matched to a gene. The CDR3 sequence is 20 residues long. Concerning this clone: No antigen is known for it.

This sequence joins TRBV11-3 and TRBJ2-2, with 9 nucleotides matching TRBD2. The clonotype comes from a man aged 18 to 29 in good health. Some clones in this sample may be carry-over from other donors' samples. Sequencing was done on a sample of naive CD4+ T cells from PBMCs. Regarding subset: CD45RA+ positively selected. The CDR3 sequence: CASSLYGKGISGGRAGELFF. The CDR3 DNA is TGTGCCAGCAGCTTATATGGGAAGGGGATTAGCGGGGGCCGAGCCGGGGAGCTGTTTTTT.